The clone carrying this T cell receptor beta chain was seen many times. Its antigen is undetermined. Researchers took RNA transcripts and amplified the TCR beta CDR3 regions from them. HTBI primers were employed in a first-round RT-PCR of the TCR CDR3. TCRdb called the multiplex PCR reads again in MiXCR, with one record for every CDR3 protein. The table has 450,000 to 700,000 distinct CDR3 sequences, 35% to 55% seen once; the top ten hold around 20%. This specimen belongs to a study of T cells in Graves' hyperthyroidism and ophthalmopathy. Each diagnosis drew on symptoms, thyroxine, TRAb, thyroid ultrasound and orbital computed tomography findings. Findings of the study overall: The blood repertoire included most of the expanded thyroid clonotypes above 0.001. In the analysis, a 13 V-J model separated ophthalmopathy from stable hyperthyroidism.

CDR1 is DFQATT, CDR2 SNEGSKA, per germline (reference sequence). V trimming: 8 bases; J trimming: 5 bases; junction bases outside the gene matches: 20. CDR3 length: 16 amino acids. This chain links TRBV20-1 with TRBJ2-7; 8 bases fit TRBD2. This sequence was found in an adult woman with Graves' disease, either hyperthyroidism or ophthalmopathy (not recorded which). Material for sequencing was peripheral blood or thyroid tissue (not recorded which). CDR3 residues: CSLPYSGTDTGHEQYF. The CDR3 DNA reads as TGCAGTCTCCCCTATAGCGGGACTGACACGGGGCACGAGCAGTACTTC.